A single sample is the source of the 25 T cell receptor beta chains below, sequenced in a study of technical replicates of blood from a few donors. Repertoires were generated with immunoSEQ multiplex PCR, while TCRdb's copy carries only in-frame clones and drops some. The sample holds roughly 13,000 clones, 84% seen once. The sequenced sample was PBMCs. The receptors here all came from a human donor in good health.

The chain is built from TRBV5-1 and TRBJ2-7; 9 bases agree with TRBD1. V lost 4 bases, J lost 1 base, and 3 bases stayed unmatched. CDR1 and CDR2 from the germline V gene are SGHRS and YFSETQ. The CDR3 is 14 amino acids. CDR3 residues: CASSPGQGSYEQYF. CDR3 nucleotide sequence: TGCGCCAGCAGCCCGGGACAGGGTTCCTACGAGCAGTACTTC.

CDR3 in DNA: TGTGCCAGCAGAATGGGACAGGCCAATGAAAAACTGTTTTTT. It encodes CASRMGQANEKLFF. The chain combines TRBV28 with TRBJ1-4; TRBD1 agrees at 8 bases. V dropped 6 bases and J dropped 5; count of bases not matched to a gene: 5. The CDR3 sequence is 14 residues long. Germline assignment: CDR1 MDHEN and CDR2 SYDVKM.

The CDR3 DNA reads TGTGCCAGCAGGGCTAGCGGGAGACCCTACGAGCAGTACTTC. Its protein is CASRASGRPYEQYF. The chain employs TRBV6-4 and TRBJ2-7, with 10 positions matching TRBD2. V gave up 6 bases and J gave up 2 bases; unmatched junction bases: 4. Germline V CDR1 and CDR2: MRHNA, SNTAGT. CDR3 size: 14 residues.

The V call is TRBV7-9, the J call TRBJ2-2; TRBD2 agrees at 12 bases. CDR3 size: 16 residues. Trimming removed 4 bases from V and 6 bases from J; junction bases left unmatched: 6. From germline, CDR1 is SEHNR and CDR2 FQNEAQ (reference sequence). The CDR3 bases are TGTGCCAGCAGCTCACTAGCGGGAGGATCGGCCGGGGAGCTGTTTTTT. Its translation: CASSSLAGGSAGELFF.

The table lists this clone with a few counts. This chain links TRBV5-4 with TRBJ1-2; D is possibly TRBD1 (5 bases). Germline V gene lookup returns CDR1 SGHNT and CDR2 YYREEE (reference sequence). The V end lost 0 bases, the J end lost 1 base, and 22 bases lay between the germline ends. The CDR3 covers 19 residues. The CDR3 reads CASSLGVRGTLSDNYGYTF. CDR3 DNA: TGTGCCAGCAGCTTGGGCGTGCGGGGGACCCTCTCAGATAACTATGGCTACACCTTC.

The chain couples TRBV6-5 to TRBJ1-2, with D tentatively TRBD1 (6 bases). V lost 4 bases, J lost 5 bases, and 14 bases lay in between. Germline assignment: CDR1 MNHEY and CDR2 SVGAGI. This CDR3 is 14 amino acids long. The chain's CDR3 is CASSSPDRGYGYTF. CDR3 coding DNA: TGTGCCAGCAGTTCCCCGGACAGAGGGTATGGCTACACCTTC.

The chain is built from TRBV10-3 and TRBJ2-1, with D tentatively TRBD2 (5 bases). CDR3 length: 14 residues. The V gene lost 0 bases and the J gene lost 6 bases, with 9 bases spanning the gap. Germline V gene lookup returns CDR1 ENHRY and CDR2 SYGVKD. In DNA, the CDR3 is TGTGCCATCAGTGAGTCGGCTAGCTCCAATGAGCAGTTCTTC. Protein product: CAISESASSNEQFF.

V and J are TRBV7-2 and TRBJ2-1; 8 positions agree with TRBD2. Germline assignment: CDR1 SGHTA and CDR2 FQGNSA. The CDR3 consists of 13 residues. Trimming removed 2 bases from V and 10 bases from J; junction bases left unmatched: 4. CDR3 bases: TGTGCCAGCAGCTTAATTATAGCGGGAGAGCAGTTCTTC. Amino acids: CASSLIIAGEQFF. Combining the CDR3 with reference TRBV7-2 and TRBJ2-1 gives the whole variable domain GAGVSQSPSNKVTEKGKDVELRCDPISGHTALYWYRQSLGQGLEFLIYFQGNSAPDKSGLPSDRFSAERTGGSVSTLTIQRTQQEDSAVYLCASSLIIAGEQFFGPGTRLTVL.

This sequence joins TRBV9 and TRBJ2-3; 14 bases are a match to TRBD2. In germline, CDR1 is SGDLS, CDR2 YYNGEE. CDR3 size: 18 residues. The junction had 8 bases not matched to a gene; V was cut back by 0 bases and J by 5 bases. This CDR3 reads CASSVATGTSGRGDTQYF. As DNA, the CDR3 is TGTGCCAGCAGCGTAGCTACGGGGACTAGCGGGAGAGGAGATACGCAGTATTTT.

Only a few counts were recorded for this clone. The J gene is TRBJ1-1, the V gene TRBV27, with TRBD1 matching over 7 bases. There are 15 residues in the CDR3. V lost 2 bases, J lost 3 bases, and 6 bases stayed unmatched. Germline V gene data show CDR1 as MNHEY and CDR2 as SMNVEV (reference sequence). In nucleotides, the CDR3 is TGTGCCAGCAGTTTAGGAAGCAGGGGGGACACTGAAGCTTTCTTT. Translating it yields CASSLGSRGDTEAFF.

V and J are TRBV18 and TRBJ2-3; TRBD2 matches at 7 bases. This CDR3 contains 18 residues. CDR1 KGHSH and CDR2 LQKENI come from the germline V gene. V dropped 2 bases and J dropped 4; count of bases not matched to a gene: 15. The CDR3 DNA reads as TGTGCCAGCTCACCAGTGACTTTGGGGGAGGGAAGCCCAGATACGCAGTATTTT. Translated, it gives CASSPVTLGEGSPDTQYF. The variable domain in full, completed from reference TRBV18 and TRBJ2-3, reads NAGVMQNPRHLVRRRGQEARLRCSPMKGHSHVYWYRQLPEEGLKFMVYLQKENIIDESGMPKERFSAEFPKEGPSILRIQQVVRGDSAAYFCASSPVTLGEGSPDTQYFGPGTRLTVL.

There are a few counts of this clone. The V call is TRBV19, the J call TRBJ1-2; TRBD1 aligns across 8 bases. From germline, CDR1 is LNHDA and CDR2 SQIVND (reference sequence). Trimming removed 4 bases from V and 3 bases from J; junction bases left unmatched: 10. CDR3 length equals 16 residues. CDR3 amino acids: CASSTEPPGQDYGYTF. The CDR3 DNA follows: TGTGCCAGTAGTACCGAACCCCCGGGACAGGACTATGGCTACACCTTC. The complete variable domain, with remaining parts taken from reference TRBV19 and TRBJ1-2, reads DGGITQSPKYLFRKEGQNVTLSCEQNLNHDAMYWYRQDPGQGLRLIYYSQIVNDFQKGDIAEGYSVSREKKESFPLTVTSAQKNPTAFYLCASSTEPPGQDYGYTFGSGTRLTVV.

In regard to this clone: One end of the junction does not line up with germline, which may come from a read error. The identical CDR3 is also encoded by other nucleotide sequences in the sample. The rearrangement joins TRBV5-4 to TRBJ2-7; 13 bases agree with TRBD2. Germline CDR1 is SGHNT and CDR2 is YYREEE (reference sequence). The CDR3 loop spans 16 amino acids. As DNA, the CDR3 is TGTGCCAGCAGCCCAAAACTAGCGGGAGGGCCTCACGAGCAGTACTTT. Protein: CASSPKLAGGPHEQYF.

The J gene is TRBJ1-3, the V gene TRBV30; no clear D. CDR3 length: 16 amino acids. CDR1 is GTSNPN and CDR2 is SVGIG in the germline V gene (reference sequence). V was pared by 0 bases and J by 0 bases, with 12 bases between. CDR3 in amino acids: CAWSVGNSLSGNTIYF. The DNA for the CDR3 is TGTGCCTGGAGTGTCGGAAACAGCCTCTCTGGAAACACCATATATTTT.

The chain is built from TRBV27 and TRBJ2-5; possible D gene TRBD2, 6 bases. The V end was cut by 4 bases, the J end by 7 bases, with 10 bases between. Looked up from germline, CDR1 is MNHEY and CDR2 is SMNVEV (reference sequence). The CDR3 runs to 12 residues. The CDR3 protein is CASSSPGGTQYF. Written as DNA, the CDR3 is TGTGCCAGCAGTTCCCCCGGGGGGACCCAGTACTTC.

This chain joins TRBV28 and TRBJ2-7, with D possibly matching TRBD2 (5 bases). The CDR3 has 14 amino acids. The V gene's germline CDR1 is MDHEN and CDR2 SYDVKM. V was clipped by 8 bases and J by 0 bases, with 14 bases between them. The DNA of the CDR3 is TGTGCCAGCTTTCCAAGCGGCAGCTCCTACGAGCAGTACTTC. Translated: CASFPSGSSYEQYF.

Written as DNA, the CDR3 is TGTGCCAGCAGCTCCCGGGTAGGGGGCTTAAACAATGAGCAGTTCTTC. It yields the protein CASSSRVGGLNNEQFF. The chain joins TRBV11-3 to TRBJ2-1; 7 bases map to TRBD1. Trimming cost V 4 bases and J 5 bases; bases outside gene matches: 11. This CDR3 has 16 amino acids. Germline V gene lookup returns CDR1 SGHNT and CDR2 YENEEA.

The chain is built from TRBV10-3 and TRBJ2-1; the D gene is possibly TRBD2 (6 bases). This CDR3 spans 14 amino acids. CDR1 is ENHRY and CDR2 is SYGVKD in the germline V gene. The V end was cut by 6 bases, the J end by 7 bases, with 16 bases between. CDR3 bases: TGTGCCATCAGCGCCGGGACTGCTAAAAATGAGCAGTTCTTC. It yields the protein CAISAGTAKNEQFF.

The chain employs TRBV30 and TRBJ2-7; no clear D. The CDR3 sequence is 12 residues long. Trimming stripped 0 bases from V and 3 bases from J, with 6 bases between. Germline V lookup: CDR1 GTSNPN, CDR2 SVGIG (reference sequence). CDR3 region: CAWSVSGYEQYF. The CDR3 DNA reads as TGTGCCTGGAGTGTATCCGGCTACGAGCAGTACTTC.

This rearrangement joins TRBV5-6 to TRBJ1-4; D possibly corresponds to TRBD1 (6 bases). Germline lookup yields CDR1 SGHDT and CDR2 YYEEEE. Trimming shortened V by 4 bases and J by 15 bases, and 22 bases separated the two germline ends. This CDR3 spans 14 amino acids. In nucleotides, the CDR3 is TGTGCCAGCAGCAGGACAGTTGCCCCAGTGGTGGTGTTTTTT. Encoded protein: CASSRTVAPVVVFF.

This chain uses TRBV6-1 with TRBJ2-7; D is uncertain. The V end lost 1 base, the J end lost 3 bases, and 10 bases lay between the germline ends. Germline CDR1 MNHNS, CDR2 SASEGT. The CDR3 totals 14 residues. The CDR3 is CASSEGPVRYEQYF. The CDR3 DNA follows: TGTGCCAGCAGTGAAGGGCCAGTCCGCTACGAGCAGTACTTC.

CDR3 region: CASSLERAGNTIYF. CDR3 DNA sequence: TGTGCCAGCAGCTTAGAACGGGCTGGAAACACCATATATTTT. The genes are TRBV11-2 and TRBJ1-3; D is unresolved. The CDR3 length is 14 residues. Germline-derived CDR1 and CDR2 are SGHAT and FQNNGV. Trimming stripped 0 bases from V and 2 bases from J, with 5 bases between.

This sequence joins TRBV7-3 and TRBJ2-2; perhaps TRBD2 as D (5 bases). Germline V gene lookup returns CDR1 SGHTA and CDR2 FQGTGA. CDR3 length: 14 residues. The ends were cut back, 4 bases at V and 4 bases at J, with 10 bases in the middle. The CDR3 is CASSYGLGTGELFF. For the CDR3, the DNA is TGTGCCAGCAGCTATGGACTGGGCACCGGGGAGCTGTTTTTT.

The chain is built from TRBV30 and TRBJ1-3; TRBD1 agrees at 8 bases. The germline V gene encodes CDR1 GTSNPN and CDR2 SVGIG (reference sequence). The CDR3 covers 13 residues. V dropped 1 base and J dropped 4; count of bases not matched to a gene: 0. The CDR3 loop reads CAWSGTGGNTIYF. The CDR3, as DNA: TGTGCCTGGAGTGGGACAGGGGGAAACACCATATATTTT. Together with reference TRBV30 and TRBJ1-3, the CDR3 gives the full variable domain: SQTIHQWPATLVQPVGSPLSLECTVEGTSNPNLYWYRQAAGRGLQLLFYSVGIGQISSEVPQNLSASRPQDRQFILSSKKLLLSDSGFYLCAWSGTGGNTIYFGEGSWLTVV.

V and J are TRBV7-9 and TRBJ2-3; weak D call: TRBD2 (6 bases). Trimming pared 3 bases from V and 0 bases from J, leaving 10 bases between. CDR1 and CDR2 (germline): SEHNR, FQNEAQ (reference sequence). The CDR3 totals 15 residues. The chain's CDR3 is CASSFVSGSTDTQYF. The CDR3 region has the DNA TGTGCCAGCAGCTTTGTTAGCGGAAGCACAGATACGCAGTATTTT.